These T cell receptor beta chains were read from a single sample in a study of T-cell reconstitution after alpha-beta-depleted transplantation in children. TCRdb reprocessed the PCR reads with MiXCR, giving one entry per CDR3 protein. The sample contains 700,000 to 950,000 distinct CDR3 sequences, less than 20% of which appear only once. Sequencing was performed on PBMCs, mostly from graft donor cells, taken 360 days after TCRalphabeta/CD19-depleted stem cell transplant. The receptors come from a male patient younger than 18 who had a stem cell transplant for acute lymphoblastic leukemia, so the T cells may come from the graft donor. CDR3s include the opening cysteine and the closing phenylalanine or tryptophan. A D gene is named only where the DNA matches it firmly. Rows may omit the clone size; those that give it use once, few, many or a size class.

V gene	J gene	D gene	clone size	CDR3 DNA	CDR3 protein
TRBV20-1	TRBJ2-2	-	-	TGCAGTGCTAGAGATGGTAGCACCGGGGAGCTGTTTTTT	CSARDGSTGELFF
TRBV5-1	TRBJ2-1	-	few	TGCGCCAGCAGCTTGGGGGGCGTCTCCCCGGGTGAGCAGTTCTTC	CASSLGGVSPGEQFF
TRBV5-1	TRBJ2-4	TRBD2	-	TGCGCCAGCGGGCCATCGTATCTAGCGGGAGCCAAAAACATTCAGTACTTC	CASGPSYLAGAKNIQYF
TRBV3-1	TRBJ2-4	-	-	TGTGCCAGCAGCCAAGATCTACTACGGAAAAACATTCAGTACTTC	CASSQDLLRKNIQYF
TRBV11-1	TRBJ2-7	-	few	TGTGCCAGCAGCTACGAGTTGAACGAGCAGTACTTC	CASSYELNEQYF
TRBV24-1	TRBJ2-1	TRBD2	-	TGTGCCACCAGTGATACCGGGACTAGCGGGAGCTCCTACAATGAGCAGTTCTTC	CATSDTGTSGSSYNEQFF
TRBV6-2/TRBV6-3	TRBJ2-2	TRBD2	few	TGTGCCAGCAGTTACCCGGGACTAGCGGGAGAAGGAGGCGGGGAGCTGTTTTTT	CASSYPGLAGEGGGELFF
TRBV27	TRBJ2-7	-	many	TGTGCCAGCAGTTTAAGTGGTTCGGTGAGCTCCTACGAGCAGTACTTC	CASSLSGSVSSYEQYF
TRBV5-1	TRBJ2-7	TRBD2	many	TGTGCCAGCAGCTTAGCTAGCGGTACCCCCTACGAGCAGTACTTC	CASSLASGTPYEQYF
TRBV6-5	TRBJ2-1	TRBD2	-	TGTGCCAGCAGTTACTCTACGACTAGCTTGGGTGAGCAGTTCTTC	CASSYSTTSLGEQFF
TRBV10-3	TRBJ2-5	TRBD1	-	TGTGCCATCAGTGAGTTGGACAGGGTTTCACAAGAGACCCAGTACTTC	CAISELDRVSQETQYF
TRBV30	TRBJ2-1	TRBD2	-	TGTGCCTGGAGTGGGCCTGGACTAGCGGGCTCCTACAATGAGCAGTTCTTC	CAWSGPGLAGSYNEQFF
TRBV5-1	TRBJ2-7	TRBD2	-	TGCGCCAGCAGCTTGGCGAGTGGACTAGCGGGGTACGAGCAGTACTTC	CASSLASGLAGYEQYF
TRBV15	TRBJ2-5	-	-	TGTGCCACCAGCGCAGCGGGCTTAGGGCAAGAGACCCAGTACTTC	CATSAAGLGQETQYF
TRBV2	TRBJ2-7	-	few	TGTGCCAAGGCAGAAGGTAATGAGCAGTACTTC	CAKAEGNEQYF
TRBV10-3	TRBJ2-7	-	few	TGTGCCATCAGTGTCGGGATCGTATACGAGCAGTACTTC	CAISVGIVYEQYF
TRBV24-1	TRBJ2-1	-	many	TGTGCCACCAGTGATTCCTACAATGAGCAGTTCTTC	CATSDSYNEQFF
TRBV4-1	TRBJ2-3	-	few	TGCGCCAGCAGCCCAAACCGGGACTTTCCAGATACGCAGTATTTT	CASSPNRDFPDTQYF
TRBV4-1	TRBJ1-1	-	-	TGCGCCAGCAGCCAAAAGATGAACACTGAAGCTTTCTTT	CASSQKMNTEAFF